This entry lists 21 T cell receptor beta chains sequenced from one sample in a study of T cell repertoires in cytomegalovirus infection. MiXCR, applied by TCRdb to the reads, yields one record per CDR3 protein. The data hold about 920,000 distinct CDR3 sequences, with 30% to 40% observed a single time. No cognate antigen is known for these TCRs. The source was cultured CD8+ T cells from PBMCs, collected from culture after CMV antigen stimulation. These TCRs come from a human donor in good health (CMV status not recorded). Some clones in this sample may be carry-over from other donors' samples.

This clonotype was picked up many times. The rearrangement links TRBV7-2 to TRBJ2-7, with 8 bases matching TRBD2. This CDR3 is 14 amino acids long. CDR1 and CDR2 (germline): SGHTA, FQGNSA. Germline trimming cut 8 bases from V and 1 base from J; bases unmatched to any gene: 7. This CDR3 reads CASRMGLGSYEQYF. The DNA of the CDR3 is TGTGCCAGCCGTATGGGACTAGGATCCTACGAGCAGTACTTC. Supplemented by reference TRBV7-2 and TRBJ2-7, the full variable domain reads GAGVSQSPSNKVTEKGKDVELRCDPISGHTALYWYRQSLGQGLEFLIYFQGNSAPDKSGLPSDRFSAERTGGSVSTLTIQRTQQEDSAVYLCASRMGLGSYEQYFGPGTRLTVT.

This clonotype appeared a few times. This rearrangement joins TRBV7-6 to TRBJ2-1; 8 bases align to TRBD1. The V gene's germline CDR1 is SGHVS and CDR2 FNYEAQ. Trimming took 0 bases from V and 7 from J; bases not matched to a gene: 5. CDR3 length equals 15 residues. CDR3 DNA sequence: TGTGCCAGCAGCTTAGCGAGGACAGGGTGGAATGAGCAGTTCTTC. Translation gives CASSLARTGWNEQFF.

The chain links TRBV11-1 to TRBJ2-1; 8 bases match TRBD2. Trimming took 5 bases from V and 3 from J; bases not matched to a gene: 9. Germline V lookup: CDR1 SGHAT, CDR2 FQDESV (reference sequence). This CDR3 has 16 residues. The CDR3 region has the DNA TGTGCCAGCAGCACAGCGGCGGGACTAGGCTACAATGAGCAGTTCTTC. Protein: CASSTAAGLGYNEQFF.

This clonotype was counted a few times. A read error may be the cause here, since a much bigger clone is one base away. The CDR3: CASSQGVSSYNEQFF. As DNA, the CDR3 is TGTGCCAGCAGCCAAGGGGTGAGCTCCTACAATGAGCAGTTCTTC. The chain links TRBV14 to TRBJ2-1; D not certain. V lost 1 base to trimming and J lost 0 bases, with 7 bases between them. Germline CDR1 reads SGHDN; CDR2 reads FVKESK. This CDR3 comprises 15 residues.

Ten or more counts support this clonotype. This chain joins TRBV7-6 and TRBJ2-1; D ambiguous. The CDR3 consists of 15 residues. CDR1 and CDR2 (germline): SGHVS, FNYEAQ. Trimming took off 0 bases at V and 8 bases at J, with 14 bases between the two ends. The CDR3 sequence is CASSLAGPEIYEQFF. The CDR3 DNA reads TGTGCCAGCAGCTTAGCCGGGCCCGAGATTTATGAGCAGTTCTTC.

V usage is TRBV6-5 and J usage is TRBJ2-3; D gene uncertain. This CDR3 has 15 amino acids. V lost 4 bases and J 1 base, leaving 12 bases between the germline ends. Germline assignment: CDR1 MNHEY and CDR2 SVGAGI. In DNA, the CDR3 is TGTGCCAGCAGTTCTCTCGGCTGGGGCACAGATACGCAGTATTTT. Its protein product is CASSSLGWGTDTQYF.

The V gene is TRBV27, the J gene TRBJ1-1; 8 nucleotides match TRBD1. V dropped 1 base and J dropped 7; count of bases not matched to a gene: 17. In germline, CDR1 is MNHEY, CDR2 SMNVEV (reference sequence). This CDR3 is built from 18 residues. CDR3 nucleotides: TGTGCCAGCAGTTTATTGGCAGGGGGCCCAGGGGAGGAAGGTGAAGCTTTCTTT. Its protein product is CASSLLAGGPGEEGEAFF.

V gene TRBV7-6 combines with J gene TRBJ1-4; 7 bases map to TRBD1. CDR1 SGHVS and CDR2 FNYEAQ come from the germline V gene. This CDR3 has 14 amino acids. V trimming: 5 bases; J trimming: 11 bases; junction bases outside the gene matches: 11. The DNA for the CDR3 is TGTGCCAGCAGCGGCACAGGGGAAAGGGTTAAACTGTTTTTT. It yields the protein CASSGTGERVKLFF.

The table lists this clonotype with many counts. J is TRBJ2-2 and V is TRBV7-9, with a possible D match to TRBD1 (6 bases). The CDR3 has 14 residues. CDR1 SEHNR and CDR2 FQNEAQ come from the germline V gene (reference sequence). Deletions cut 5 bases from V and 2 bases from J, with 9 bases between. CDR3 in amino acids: CASSPRGNTGELFF. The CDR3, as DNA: TGTGCCAGCAGCCCCAGGGGTAACACCGGGGAGCTGTTTTTT.

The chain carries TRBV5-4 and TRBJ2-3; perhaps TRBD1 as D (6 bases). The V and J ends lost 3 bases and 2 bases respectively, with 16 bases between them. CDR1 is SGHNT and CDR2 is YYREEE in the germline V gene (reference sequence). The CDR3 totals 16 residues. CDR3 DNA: TGTGCCAGCAGCTGGTTAACCCGACAGGACACAGATACGCAGTATTTT. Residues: CASSWLTRQDTDTQYF.

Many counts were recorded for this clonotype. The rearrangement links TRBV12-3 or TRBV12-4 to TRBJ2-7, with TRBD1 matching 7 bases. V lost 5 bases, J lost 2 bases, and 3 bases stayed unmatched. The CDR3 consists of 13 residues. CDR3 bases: TGTGCCAGCAGTCGGGACAGTCCCTACGAGCAGTACTTC. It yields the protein CASSRDSPYEQYF.

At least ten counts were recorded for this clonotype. In DNA, the CDR3 is TGTGCCAGCAGCTTAGTATCGTTTGCGCTAGGAGGCTACACCTTC. Amino acids: CASSLVSFALGGYTF. The chain recombines TRBV7-8 with TRBJ1-2; no firm D call. V was cut by 1 base and J by 8 bases, with 17 bases left in between. There are 15 residues in the CDR3. CDR1 is SGHVS and CDR2 is FQNEAQ in the germline V gene. Using reference TRBV7-8 and TRBJ1-2 for the parts outside the CDR3, the full variable domain is GAGVSQSPRYKVAKRGQDVALRCDPISGHVSLFWYQQALGQGPEFLTYFQNEAQLDKSGLPSDRFFAERPEGSVSTLKIQRTQQEDSAVYLCASSLVSFALGGYTFGSGTRLTVV.

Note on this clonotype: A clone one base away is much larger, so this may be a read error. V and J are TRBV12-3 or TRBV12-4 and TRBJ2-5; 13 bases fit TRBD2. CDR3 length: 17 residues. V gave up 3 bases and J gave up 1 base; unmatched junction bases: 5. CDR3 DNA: TGTGCCAGCAGTTTTAGTACTAGCGGGGGGGTCCAAGAGACCCAGTACTTC. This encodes CASSFSTSGGVQETQYF.

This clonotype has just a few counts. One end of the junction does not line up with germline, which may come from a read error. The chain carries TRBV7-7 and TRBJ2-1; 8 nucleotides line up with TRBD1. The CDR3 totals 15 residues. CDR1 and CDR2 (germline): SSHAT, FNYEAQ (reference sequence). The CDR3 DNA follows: TGTGCTAGCAGCAATGGGGACAGGAGCTACAATGAGCAGTTCTTC. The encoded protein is CASSNGDRSYNEQFF. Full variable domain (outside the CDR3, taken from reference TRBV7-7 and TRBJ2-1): GAGVSQSPRYKVTKRGQDVTLRCDPISSHATLYWYQQALGQGPEFLTYFNYEAQPDKSGLPSDRFSAERPEGSISTLTIQRTEQRDSAMYRCASSNGDRSYNEQFFGPGTRLTVL.

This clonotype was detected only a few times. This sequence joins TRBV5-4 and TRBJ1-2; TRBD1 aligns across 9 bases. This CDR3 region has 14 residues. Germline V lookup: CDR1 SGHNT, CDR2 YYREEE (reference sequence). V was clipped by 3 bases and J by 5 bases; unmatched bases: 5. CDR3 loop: CASSYDRGNYGYTF. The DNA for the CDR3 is TGTGCCAGCAGCTACGACAGGGGGAATTATGGCTACACCTTC.

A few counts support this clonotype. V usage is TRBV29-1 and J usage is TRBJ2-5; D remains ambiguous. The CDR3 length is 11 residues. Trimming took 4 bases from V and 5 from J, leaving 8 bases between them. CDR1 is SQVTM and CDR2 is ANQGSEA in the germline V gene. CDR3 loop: CSVVGSETQYF. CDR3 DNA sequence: TGCAGCGTTGTCGGTTCCGAGACCCAGTACTTC. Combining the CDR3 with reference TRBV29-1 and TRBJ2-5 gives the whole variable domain SAVISQKPSRDICQRGTSLTIQCQVDSQVTMMFWYRQQPGQSLTLIATANQGSEATYESGFVIDKFPISRPNLTFSTLTVSNMSPEDSSIYLCSVVGSETQYFGPGTRLLVL.

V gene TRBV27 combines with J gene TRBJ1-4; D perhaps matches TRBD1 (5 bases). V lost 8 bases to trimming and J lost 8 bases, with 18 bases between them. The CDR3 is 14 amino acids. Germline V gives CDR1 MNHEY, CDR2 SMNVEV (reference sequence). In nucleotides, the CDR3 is TGTGCCAGCGGGGTAAGGGGCCTTCGAGAAAAACTGTTTTTT. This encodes CASGVRGLREKLFF. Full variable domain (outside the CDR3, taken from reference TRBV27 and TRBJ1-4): EAQVTQNPRYLITVTGKKLTVTCSQNMNHEYMSWYRQDPGLGLRQIYYSMNVEVTDKGDVPEGYKVSRKEKRNFPLILESPSPNQTSLYFCASGVRGLREKLFFGSGTQLSVL.

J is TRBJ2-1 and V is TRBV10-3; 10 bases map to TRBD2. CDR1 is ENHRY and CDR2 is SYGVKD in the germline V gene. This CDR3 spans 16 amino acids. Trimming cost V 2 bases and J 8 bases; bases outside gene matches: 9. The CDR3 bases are TGTGCCATCAGTGAGCTAGTGCCGACTAGCGGGCATGAGCAGTTCTTC. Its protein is CAISELVPTSGHEQFF.

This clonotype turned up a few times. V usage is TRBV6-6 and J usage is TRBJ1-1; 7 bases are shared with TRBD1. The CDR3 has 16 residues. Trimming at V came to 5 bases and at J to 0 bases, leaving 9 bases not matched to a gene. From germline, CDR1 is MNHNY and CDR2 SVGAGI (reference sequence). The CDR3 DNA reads TGTGCCAGCAGTCCCCGACAGGGATCGATGAACACTGAAGCTTTCTTT. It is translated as CASSPRQGSMNTEAFF.

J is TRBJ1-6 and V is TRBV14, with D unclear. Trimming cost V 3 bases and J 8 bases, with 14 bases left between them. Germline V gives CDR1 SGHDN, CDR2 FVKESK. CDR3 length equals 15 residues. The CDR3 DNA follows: TGTGCCAGCAGCCAGTGGTCAGGACGGGATTCACCCCTCCACTTT. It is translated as CASSQWSGRDSPLHF. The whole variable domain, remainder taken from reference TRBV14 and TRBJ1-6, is EAGVTQFPSHSVIEKGQTVTLRCDPISGHDNLYWYRRVMGKEIKFLLHFVKESKQDESGMPNNRFLAERTGGTYSTLKVQPAELEDSGVYFCASSQWSGRDSPLHFGNGTRLTVT.

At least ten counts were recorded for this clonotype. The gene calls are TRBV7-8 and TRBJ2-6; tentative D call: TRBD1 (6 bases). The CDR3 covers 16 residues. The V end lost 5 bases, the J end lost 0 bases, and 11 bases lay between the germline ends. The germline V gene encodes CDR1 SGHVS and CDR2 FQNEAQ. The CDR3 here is CASSQDRSSGANVLTF. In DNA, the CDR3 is TGTGCCAGCAGCCAAGACAGGAGCTCTGGGGCCAACGTCCTGACTTTC.